Listed here is a single T cell receptor beta chain. These oral cavity squamous cell carcinomas were HPV-negative and locally advanced. The sample belongs to a study of neoadjuvant anti-PD-1 for oral cavity cancer. The CDR3 runs 18 residues. Trimming took off 0 bases at V and 0 bases at J, with 17 bases between the two ends. CDR1 and CDR2 from the germline V gene are SGHRS and YFSETQ. Data came from immunoSEQ multiplex PCR; TCRdb stores just in-frame clones and leaves some out. The table has about 14,000 clones, 66% seen once. The sequences come from PBMCs, collected before nivolumab (anti-PD-1) treatment. The chain carries TRBV5-1 and TRBJ2-3; a weak D match, TRBD2 (6 bases). The receptor's source is a person aged 40-85 years with oral cavity squamous cell carcinoma. The CDR3 sequence: CASSLAFGGALSTDTQYF. DNA for the CDR3: TGCGCCAGCAGCTTGGCCTTTGGAGGGGCGTTAAGCACAGATACGCAGTATTTT.